Included here is one T cell receptor (beta chain) sequence, with context. The antigen is unknown. Its ends do not fully match the called genes, so a read error is possible. This entry belongs to a study of cytomegalovirus exposure and HLA in healthy donors. The CDR3 loop spans 13 amino acids. Germline assignment: CDR1 LNHDA and CDR2 SQIVND (reference sequence). Primers for the PCR totalled 60 Vbeta and 13 Jbeta. Original data processing: Roughly 76 million unique TCR beta chains, 9.5 million to 11 million of them shared, were counted by a later analysis. The repertoire was sequenced with immunoSEQ multiplex PCR; TCRdb's copy has only in-frame clones and lacks some. The V and J calls and clone size come from that table; D and trimming were worked out from the DNA. The data show 120,000 or so clones, with less than 80% seen just once and roughly 11% held by the top ten. Study-level points and caveats: Prior analysis indicated that the majority of TCR beta V segments exhibited productivity approximately 87% or approximately 30% of the time.

The specimen sequenced was PBMCs. The rearrangement joins TRBV19 to TRBJ2-4, with 7 bases fitting TRBD1. The receptor comes from a woman aged 45 to 65 in good health and CMV-seropositive. DNA for the CDR3: TGTGCCAGTAGAGGGACAGCCCAAAACATTCAGTACTTC. Translating it yields CASRGTAQNIQYF.